The clone carrying this T cell receptor beta chain was found once. Antigen unknown. The data belong to a study of cytomegalovirus exposure and HLA in healthy donors. Whole-study results and caveats: Researchers catalogued over 150 TCR beta chains as cytomegalovirus-associated.

Researchers ran the PCR with 60 Vbeta and 13 Jbeta primers. Original analysis: Unique TCR beta chains numbered about 79 million in a later analysis, with roughly 11 million shared. The protocol was immunoSEQ multiplex PCR, while the TCRdb copy is restricted to in-frame clones and leaves out a portion. For V, J and clone size, that table is used; D and trimming come from the DNA. This table holds 140,000 or so clones, roughly 82% found once. Germline V CDR1 and CDR2: SGHVS, FQNEAQ. This CDR3 spans 14 amino acids. V trimming: 2 bases; J trimming: 7 bases; junction bases outside the gene matches: 5. Sequenced sample: PBMCs. The rearrangement joins TRBV7-8 to TRBJ1-2; 9 nucleotides agree with TRBD1. This TCR was recovered from a male donor in good health and CMV-seronegative. The CDR3 reads CASSLSGQGIGYTF. In DNA form, the CDR3 reads TGTGCCAGCAGCTTATCCGGACAGGGGATTGGCTACACCTTC.